A single sample gave rise to the 32 T cell receptor beta chains below, sequenced in a study of OX40 agonist ivuxolimab in advanced cancers. Assay used: immunoSEQ multiplex PCR; TCRdb lists only in-frame clones, some missing. The sample holds 65,000 to 85,000 clones, over 70% seen once. Material: CD4+ or CD8+ T cells sorted from blood, obtained in a trial of the OX40 agonist ivuxolimab. The origin of the receptors is an adult with an advanced solid tumor such as melanoma, head and neck, liver or kidney cancer.

The table lists this clone with many counts. This sequence joins TRBV5-4 and TRBJ2-2; tentative D call: TRBD1 (7 bases). Germline V CDR1 and CDR2: SGHNT, YYREEE (reference sequence). V dropped 0 bases and J dropped 4 bases, with 10 bases sitting between them. There are 15 residues in the CDR3. Here the CDR3 reads CASSLVQGGTGELFF. In nucleotides, the CDR3 is TGTGCCAGCAGCTTGGTGCAGGGGGGCACCGGGGAGCTGTTTTTT.

This sequence joins TRBV19 and TRBJ2-7, with TRBD1 identical over 11 bases. Germline V gives CDR1 LNHDA, CDR2 SQIVND (reference sequence). The CDR3 runs to 15 residues. The J segment lost 5 bases and the V segment lost 5 bases, leaving 8 bases of the junction unmatched. The chain's CDR3 is CASSYQDRGLDEQYF. The CDR3 region has the DNA TGTGCCAGTAGTTATCAGGACAGGGGGCTCGACGAGCAGTACTTC.

The rearrangement joins TRBV19 to TRBJ2-6; 13 bases map to TRBD2. This CDR3 comprises 18 residues. Germline V lookup: CDR1 LNHDA, CDR2 SQIVND (reference sequence). V lost 3 bases, J lost 4 bases, and 6 bases stayed unmatched. The CDR3 nucleotides are TGTGCCAGTAGTATTTCGGGACTAGCGGGATCCGGGGCCAACGTCCTGACTTTC. Amino acids: CASSISGLAGSGANVLTF.

The V call is TRBV7-6, the J call TRBJ2-1; 8 bases are a match to TRBD2. The CDR3 extends over 14 amino acids. The V and J ends lost 7 bases and 8 bases, in that order; junction bases with no gene match: 10. The germline CDR1 and CDR2 sequences are SGHVS and FNYEAQ. DNA for the CDR3: TGTGCCAGCAATTGGAACGGGAGGGGAGATGAGCAGTTCTTC. Translation gives CASNWNGRGDEQFF.

V usage is TRBV5-1 and J usage is TRBJ2-2, with 8 bases fitting TRBD1. The CDR3 spans 16 residues. Germline values: CDR1 SGHRS, CDR2 YFSETQ. The V gene end was trimmed by 0 bases and the J gene end by 4 bases; junction bases not matched to a gene: 5. CDR3 in DNA: TGCGCCAGCAGCTTGGAGCAGGGGGCCGGCACCGGGGAGCTGTTTTTT. It specifies CASSLEQGAGTGELFF.

The J gene is TRBJ2-7, the V gene TRBV30; no definite D call. Trimming cost V 3 bases and J 2 bases, with 11 bases left between them. This CDR3 is 13 amino acids long. Germline lookup yields CDR1 GTSNPN and CDR2 SVGIG (reference sequence). The chain's CDR3 is CAWRKGSTYEQYF. The DNA of the CDR3 is TGTGCCTGGAGAAAGGGCAGTACCTACGAGCAGTACTTC.

The DNA of the CDR3 is TGTGCCAGCAGTCCCGACAGAAGTGAGCAGTTCTTC. It yields the protein CASSPDRSEQFF. This sequence joins TRBV6-5 and TRBJ2-1; a weak D match, TRBD1 (5 bases). Trimming removed 5 bases from V and 9 bases from J, with 11 bases in between. CDR1 is MNHEY, CDR2 SVGAGI, per germline. The CDR3 totals 12 residues.

This rearrangement joins TRBV27 to TRBJ1-5; D not certain. The CDR3 loop spans 14 amino acids. Per germline, CDR1 MNHEY and CDR2 SMNVEV (reference sequence). Trimming pared 2 bases from V and 11 bases from J, leaving 16 bases between. In nucleotides, the CDR3 is TGTGCCAGCAGTTTAACGTCCCGTCTTTTGGCCCAGCATTTT. It translates to CASSLTSRLLAQHF.

The chain employs TRBV5-1 and TRBJ1-1, with D tentatively TRBD1 (6 bases). Germline V lookup: CDR1 SGHRS, CDR2 YFSETQ. The CDR3 loop spans 14 amino acids. V lost 4 bases to trimming and J lost 0 bases, with 10 bases between them. CDR3 loop: CASSPGHLNTEAFF. The CDR3 DNA reads as TGCGCCAGCAGCCCGGGACACTTGAACACTGAAGCTTTCTTT.

This clone came up once. The chain has TRBV6-1 and TRBJ1-2; D unclear. Trimming left V 6 bases short and J 7 bases short, with 12 bases between. The germline gives CDR1 MNHNS, CDR2 SASEGT. The CDR3 consists of 12 residues. The DNA for the CDR3 is TGTGCCAGCAGATCCCCGGCGGGTGGCTACACCTTC. It is translated as CASRSPAGGYTF.

The V call is TRBV5-4, the J call TRBJ2-2; a weak D match, TRBD1 (6 bases). The CDR3 consists of 14 residues. Trimming took off 2 bases at V and 5 bases at J, with 10 bases between the two ends. CDR1 is SGHNT and CDR2 is YYREEE in the germline V gene (reference sequence). The CDR3 nucleotides are TGTGCCAGCAGCTTTGACCAGGGGACCGGGGAGCTGTTTTTT. Its translation: CASSFDQGTGELFF.

The chain combines TRBV6-1 with TRBJ2-1; a possible D gene is TRBD1 (5 bases). The CDR3 is 12 amino acids. Deletions cut 1 base from V and 8 bases from J, with 6 bases between. Germline CDR1 is MNHNS and CDR2 is SASEGT. The CDR3 loop is CASSEVGDEQFF. DNA of the CDR3: TGTGCCAGCAGTGAAGTAGGGGATGAGCAGTTCTTC.

This clone was counted once. The chain links TRBV27 to TRBJ1-1; D is unclear. Germline assignment: CDR1 MNHEY and CDR2 SMNVEV (reference sequence). The CDR3 is 15 residues long. V was shortened by 5 bases and J by 3 bases, with 16 bases between the two germline ends. The CDR3 is CASSPRTYGDTEAFF. DNA of the CDR3: TGTGCCAGCAGTCCCCGGACCTACGGGGACACTGAAGCTTTCTTT.

The chain is built from TRBV19 and TRBJ1-5; no clear D. There are 14 residues in the CDR3. Trimming shortened V by 5 bases and J by 4 bases, and 12 bases separated the two germline ends. Germline loops: CDR1 LNHDA, CDR2 SQIVND (reference sequence). As DNA, the CDR3 is TGTGCCAGTAGTGGGGTTTTGGGGAATCAGCCCCAGCATTTT. As protein: CASSGVLGNQPQHF.

The V call is TRBV7-9, the J call TRBJ1-2; 7 bases line up with TRBD1. The V gene end was trimmed by 5 bases and the J gene end by 2 bases; junction bases not matched to a gene: 5. The CDR3 length is 14 residues. The germline V gene encodes CDR1 SEHNR and CDR2 FQNEAQ (reference sequence). The CDR3 coding sequence is TGTGCCAGCAGCACCGGGACAGTAAACTATGGCTACACCTTC. It encodes CASSTGTVNYGYTF.

V and J are TRBV28 and TRBJ1-2; D unresolved. V lost 4 bases, J lost 6 bases, and 12 bases lay in between. Looked up from germline, CDR1 is MDHEN and CDR2 is SYDVKM. The CDR3 is 13 residues long. The CDR3 sequence is CASSSGGGDGYTF. The CDR3 DNA reads TGTGCCAGCAGTTCTGGTGGAGGCGATGGCTACACCTTC.

The chain links TRBV19 to TRBJ2-7; TRBD1 is a possible D gene (5 bases). The CDR3 contains 14 residues. Trimming took off 8 bases at V and 3 bases at J, with 17 bases between the two ends. The germline gives CDR1 LNHDA, CDR2 SQIVND (reference sequence). CDR3 residues: CASSARAPSYEQYF. CDR3 coding DNA: TGTGCCAGTTCCGCCAGGGCCCCAAGCTACGAGCAGTACTTC.

The chain is built from TRBV7-8 and TRBJ1-5; 9 nucleotides line up with TRBD1. The CDR3 has 15 residues. J was trimmed by 4 bases and V by 5 bases; bases with no gene match: 6. CDR1 is SGHVS and CDR2 is FQNEAQ in the germline V gene. The CDR3 loop is CASSVTTGGNQPQHF. CDR3 in DNA: TGTGCCAGCAGCGTCACGACAGGGGGTAATCAGCCCCAGCATTTT. Supplemented by reference TRBV7-8 and TRBJ1-5, the full variable domain reads GAGVSQSPRYKVAKRGQDVALRCDPISGHVSLFWYQQALGQGPEFLTYFQNEAQLDKSGLPSDRFFAERPEGSVSTLKIQRTQQEDSAVYLCASSVTTGGNQPQHFGDGTRLSIL.

DNA of the CDR3: TGTGCCAGCAGGAATTCCGGGACTAGCGACAATGAGCAGTTCTTC. This codes for CASRNSGTSDNEQFF. The chain has TRBV11-2 and TRBJ2-1; 10 positions agree with TRBD2. V was pared by 6 bases and J by 5 bases, with 7 bases of the junction left unmatched. Germline V gene data show CDR1 as SGHAT and CDR2 as FQNNGV. This CDR3 comprises 15 residues.

This chain joins TRBV5-4 and TRBJ1-4, with D unclear. The CDR3 is 14 amino acids. CDR1 SGHNT and CDR2 YYREEE come from the germline V gene (reference sequence). V was clipped by 4 bases and J by 0 bases, with 7 bases between them. CDR3 DNA: TGTGCCAGCAGCATACCCACAACTAATGAAAAACTGTTTTTT. Translation gives CASSIPTTNEKLFF.

Worth noting for this clone: Relative to the germline gene, one junction end is altered; a read error may explain this. This sequence joins TRBV4-1 and TRBJ1-2; no firm D call. The CDR3 has 14 amino acids. Germline CDR1 MGHRA, CDR2 YSYEKL. CDR3 amino acids: CASSQVSSGSRYFF. DNA of the CDR3: TGCGCCAGCAGCCAAGTCAGTTCGGGGTCACGATACTTTTTC.

V gene TRBV19 combines with J gene TRBJ1-5; unclear D gene. Germline-derived CDR1 and CDR2 are LNHDA and SQIVND (reference sequence). V shed 3 bases and J shed 11 bases, with 14 bases lying between them. The CDR3 totals 13 residues. The CDR3 DNA reads as TGTGCCAGTAGTATTAATAGCGGCTTGGCCCAGCATTTT. Protein sequence: CASSINSGLAQHF.

The genes are TRBV6-5 and TRBJ2-3, with D hard to call. The CDR3 consists of 14 residues. V dropped 6 bases and J dropped 2 bases, with 12 bases sitting between them. Germline CDR1 and CDR2: MNHEY and SVGAGI. The CDR3: CASRRYRITDTQYF. DNA of the CDR3: TGTGCCAGCAGACGGTACAGAATCACAGATACGCAGTATTTT.

V is TRBV4-3 and J is TRBJ1-5; D ambiguous. Germline loops: CDR1 LGHNA, CDR2 YSLEER. CDR3 size: 13 residues. V was cut by 1 base and J by 7 bases, with 8 bases left in between. The CDR3, as DNA: TGCGCCAGCAGCCAAGTAATCTCCCAGCCCCAGCATTTT. Residues: CASSQVISQPQHF.

The genes are TRBV2 and TRBJ1-5; D call uncertain. This CDR3 has 17 amino acids. V was clipped by 0 bases and J by 0 bases, with 12 bases between them. The germline V gene encodes CDR1 SNHLY and CDR2 FYNNEI. The CDR3 DNA sequence: TGTGCCAGCAGTGAAGCGTTACGTACAGTTAGCAATCAGCCCCAGCATTTT. This gives the protein CASSEALRTVSNQPQHF.

The rearrangement uses TRBV5-1 and TRBJ1-4; no clear D. This CDR3 has 14 amino acids. V lost 4 bases and J 5 bases, leaving 12 bases between the germline ends. Germline CDR1 SGHRS, CDR2 YFSETQ. The CDR3 loop reads CASSPRGGNEKLFF. The CDR3 DNA follows: TGCGCCAGCAGCCCTAGAGGCGGGAATGAAAAACTGTTTTTT.

The V and J genes are TRBV5-1 and TRBJ2-2, with 8 bases that match TRBD1. The length of the CDR3 is 18 residues. The germline gives CDR1 SGHRS, CDR2 YFSETQ. The CDR3 protein is CASGIRGPPLQNTGELFF. DNA of the CDR3: TGCGCATCAGGGATCAGGGGGCCTCCTCTACAAAACACCGGGGAGCTGTTTTTT.

The V gene is TRBV5-1, the J gene TRBJ2-7; 8 bases agree with TRBD1. The J segment lost 2 bases and the V segment lost 4 bases, leaving 17 bases of the junction unmatched. The CDR3 length is 18 residues. The germline CDR1 and CDR2 sequences are SGHRS and YFSETQ. This CDR3 is CASSRGTGERFLPYEQYF. CDR3 coding DNA: TGCGCCAGCAGCCGAGGGACAGGCGAACGTTTCCTCCCCTACGAGCAGTACTTC.

The chain joins TRBV19 to TRBJ1-5; TRBD1 matches 9 bases. The ends lost 5 bases at V and 0 bases at J; junction bases unmatched: 8. This CDR3 is built from 17 residues. Germline V gene data show CDR1 as LNHDA and CDR2 as SQIVND (reference sequence). DNA of the CDR3: TGTGCCAGTAGTCCGGGACAGGGAAAGGGTAGCAATCAGCCCCAGCATTTT. Translated, it gives CASSPGQGKGSNQPQHF.

The chain has TRBV9 and TRBJ2-7; 8 bases line up with TRBD1. This CDR3 is 14 amino acids long. Trimming removed 0 bases from V and 4 bases from J; junction bases left unmatched: 3. Germline values: CDR1 SGDLS, CDR2 YYNGEE. The CDR3 loop reads CASSVAGQVYEQYF. CDR3 DNA: TGTGCCAGCAGCGTAGCGGGACAGGTGTACGAGCAGTACTTC.

The chain is built from TRBV5-1 and TRBJ2-1; D is unresolved. CDR3 length: 12 residues. V was cut by 0 bases and J by 5 bases, with 3 bases left in between. The germline V gene has CDR1 SGHRS and CDR2 YFSETQ. CDR3 nucleotides: TGCGCCAGCAGCTTGGCCAACAATGAGCAGTTCTTC. It is translated as CASSLANNEQFF.

The chain uses TRBV15 and TRBJ2-1; 8 positions agree with TRBD2. V trimming: 3 bases; J trimming: 3 bases; junction bases outside the gene matches: 10. The CDR3 totals 17 residues. Germline CDR1 is LNHNV and CDR2 is YYDKDF (reference sequence). CDR3 residues: CATSSWGQAGGYNEQFF. The CDR3, as DNA: TGTGCCACCAGCAGTTGGGGCCAGGCGGGGGGCTACAATGAGCAGTTCTTC.